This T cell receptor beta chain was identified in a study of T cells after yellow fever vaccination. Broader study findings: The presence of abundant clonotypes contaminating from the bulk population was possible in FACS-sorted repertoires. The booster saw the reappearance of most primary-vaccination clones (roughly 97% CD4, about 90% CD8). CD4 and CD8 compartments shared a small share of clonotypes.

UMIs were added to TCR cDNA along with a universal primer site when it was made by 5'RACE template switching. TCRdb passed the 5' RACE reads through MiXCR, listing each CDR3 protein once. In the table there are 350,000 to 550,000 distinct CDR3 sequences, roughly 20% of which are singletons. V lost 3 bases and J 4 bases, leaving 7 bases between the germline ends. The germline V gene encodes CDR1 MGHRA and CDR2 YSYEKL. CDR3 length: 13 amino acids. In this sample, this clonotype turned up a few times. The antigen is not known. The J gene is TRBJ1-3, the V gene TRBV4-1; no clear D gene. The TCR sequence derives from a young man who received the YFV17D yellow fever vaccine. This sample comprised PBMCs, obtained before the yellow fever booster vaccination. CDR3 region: CASSQSAGNTIYF. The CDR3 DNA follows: TGCGCCAGCAGCCAGTCCGCAGGAAACACCATATATTTT.